This T cell receptor beta chain was documented in a study of blood T cell repertoires in COVID-19. Study information: Some COVID-19 samples were acute and others convalescent; all came from the United States, Italy and Spain. T cells, B-cell-depleted T cells, or PBMCs provided the cDNA or gDNA that served as material.

In germline, CDR1 is LGHNA, CDR2 YNFKEQ. Trimming cost V 4 bases and J 4 bases, with 26 bases left between them. CDR3 size: 18 residues. In the original workflow: Estimates of nucleated cell counts were drawn from the amplification of reference gene primers. Repertoires were generated with immunoSEQ multiplex PCR, while TCRdb's copy carries only in-frame clones and drops some. Clone size and V and J calls were adopted from that table, with D and trimming inferred from the DNA. This sample has 210,000 or so clones, with 65% to 90% found just once. The sequencing sample was made of peripheral blood. The chain uses TRBV4-2 and TRBJ2-7, with D tentatively TRBD2 (5 bases). This TCR came from a human donor in a cohort sampled during active COVID-19. The CDR3 spells CASSRHSLGLNWRYEQYF. Written as DNA, the CDR3 is TGTGCCAGCAGCCGCCACTCCCTCGGACTGAATTGGAGATACGAGCAGTACTTC.